The clone carrying this T cell receptor beta chain was found many times. Its matching antigen is unknown. Germline lookup yields CDR1 SNHLY and CDR2 FYNNEI. Trimming stripped 6 bases from V and 0 bases from J, with 13 bases between. The CDR3 extends over 15 amino acids. The data originate from a study of T-cell memory formation after mild COVID-19. Study at large: Clustering of TCRs was largely donor specific.

TCRdb independently ran MiXCR on the 5' RACE reads; one entry per CDR3 protein. The data contain about 410,000 distinct CDR3 sequences, less than 25% of them singletons. General study findings and limits: Among CD4+ contracting clones, most were CM and EM, and CD8+ ones EMRA. A second wave expanding day 15 to 37 was CD4+-biased; contracting clones were balanced. Pre-infection memory already had some responding clones, implying cross-reactive memory joined.

Material: PBMCs or a T cell subset sorted from them (not recorded which). This receptor was taken from an adult woman who had mild COVID-19 (a few samples of this study predate the infection). Cell type and time point are not known. This chain joins TRBV2 and TRBJ2-3; D tentatively fits TRBD1 or TRBD2 (5 bases each). CDR3: CASSAGTASTDTQYF. As DNA, the CDR3 is TGTGCCAGCAGCGCCGGGACGGCTAGCACAGATACGCAGTATTTT.